The following is a T cell receptor beta chain sequence with its context. This receptor's antigen is unknown. The sample holds no much larger clone one base away, and base qualities are not on file. The data were obtained in a study of CD8 T cells in Susac syndrome (dated by TCRdb to about 2019). Regarding the study in general: Among the sequenced Susac syndrome patients, about 6 had clinically active disease and under ten were in clinical remission. Repertoire sequencing was used to test whether CD8+ T cell activation and differentiation in Susac syndrome was antigen driven. At the time of blood withdrawal, Susac syndrome patients were either therapy-naive, taking corticosteroids (with some also receiving IVIg), or on IVIg alone.

Including the terminal cysteine and phenylalanine, the CDR3 comprises 15 residues. Only the CDR3 DNA is retained, 45 bases long and in frame from the first base. The germline ends are 12 bases apart after V is trimmed by 2 bases and J by 3 bases. RNA was extracted with the RNeasy kit and roughly 0.45 to 1 ug was reverse transcribed using random hexamers. The immunoSEQ multiplex PCR assay, covering 54 Vbeta and 13 Jbeta segments, was used to amplify TCR beta CDR3 regions. Bias from PCR amplification was corrected by using a synthetic template baseline for primer optimization and for computational correction. The authors' pipeline ran thus. Reads were annotated to V, D and J genes per IMGT and analyzed with immunoSEQ Analyzer, keeping only productive sequences. Clonality was computed as one minus Shannon entropy normalized by log2 of the number of productive unique sequences. For each patient and control, public and private clones were evaluated within the 100 most prevalent clones. A clone was defined as Susac-specific if it was absent from the healthy and MS cohorts, from more than 850 published viral clones and from other ImmuneACCESS disease sequences. In-frame beta chains were kept once TCRdb had trimmed the public reads at Q25 with fastp and called clones with MiXCR. Under each unique CDR3 protein, matching rows form one entry showing the most common genes and DNA. These V and J calls originate from TCRdb's pipeline instead of the authors' own analysis. The sample table shows over 100,000 distinct CDR3 sequences, and just over 95% are seen once. Less than 0.15% of the sample is taken by the ten largest.

The paper as a whole reports these results and caveats: No clonal expansion was detected in the CD4+ T cell repertoire of Susac syndrome patients. The number of individuals in the TCR sequencing and HLA analysis was acknowledged as relatively small.

Peripheral blood CD8+ and CD4+ T cells from healthy donors, Susac syndrome patients and multiple sclerosis patients were profiled using high-throughput TCR beta sequencing. Recently defined diagnostic criteria for definite or probable disease were met by the Susac syndrome patients. Bulk CD8+ and CD4+ T cells were purified by magnetic negative isolation, while CD8+ TEMRA cells were enriched using FACS. Blood was collected in EDTA tubes and processed within 24 hours, with PBMCs isolated through density gradient centrifugation. PBMCs intended for TCR sequencing were cryopreserved in liquid nitrogen and thawed later in a water bath at 37 degrees C. The sorted or isolated CD4+, CD8+ and CD8+ TEMRA cells had a purity of 90% or higher.

The sample taken for sequencing was CD4+ T cells from PBMCs. Here the chain combines TRBV12-3 or TRBV12-4 and TRBJ2-3, with TRBD1 tentatively as D gene (5 bases match). The source is a human donor with Susac syndrome. The CDR3 protein sequence reads: CASSLSRSGTDTQYF. The bases are TGTGCCAGCAGTTTATCGCGTTCAGGGACAGATACGCAGTATTTT.